This TCR beta chain was profiled in a study of CD8 T cells in ankylosing spondylitis. A few counts support this clonotype. Using its own MiXCR run on the 5' RACE reads, TCRdb lists one record per CDR3 protein. The sample has 350,000 or so distinct CDR3 sequences, about 15% seen once. Deletions cut 3 bases from V and 1 base from J, with 6 bases between. The CDR3 is 13 amino acids. Germline CDR1 is SGHTA and CDR2 is FQGNSA. The V and J genes are TRBV7-2 and TRBJ2-5; no clear D gene. The origin of this receptor is a male donor with ankylosing spondylitis or in good health (not recorded which). Sequenced: blood, either unsorted or a sorted T cell fraction (not recorded which). The DNA for the CDR3 is TGTGCCAGCAGCTTCGTCAGCCAAGAGACCCAGTACTTC. This translates into CASSFVSQETQYF.